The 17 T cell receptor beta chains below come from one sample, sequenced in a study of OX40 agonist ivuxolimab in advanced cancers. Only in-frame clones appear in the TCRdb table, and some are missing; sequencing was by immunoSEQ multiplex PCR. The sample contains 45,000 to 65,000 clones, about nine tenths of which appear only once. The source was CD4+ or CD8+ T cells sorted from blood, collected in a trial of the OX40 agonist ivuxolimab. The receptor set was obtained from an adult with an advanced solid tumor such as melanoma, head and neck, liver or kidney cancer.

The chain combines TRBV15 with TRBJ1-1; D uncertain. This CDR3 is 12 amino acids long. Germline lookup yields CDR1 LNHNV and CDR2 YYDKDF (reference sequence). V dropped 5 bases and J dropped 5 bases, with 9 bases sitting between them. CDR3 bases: TGTGCCACCAGCTCTGACAAGACTGAAGCTTTCTTT. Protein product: CATSSDKTEAFF.

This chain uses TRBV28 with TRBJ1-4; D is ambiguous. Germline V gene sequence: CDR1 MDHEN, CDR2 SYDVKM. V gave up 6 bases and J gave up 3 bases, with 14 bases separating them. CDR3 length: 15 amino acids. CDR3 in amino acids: CASSLAGEPNEKLFF. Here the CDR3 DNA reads TGTGCCAGCAGCTTAGCAGGTGAACCTAATGAAAAACTGTTTTTT.

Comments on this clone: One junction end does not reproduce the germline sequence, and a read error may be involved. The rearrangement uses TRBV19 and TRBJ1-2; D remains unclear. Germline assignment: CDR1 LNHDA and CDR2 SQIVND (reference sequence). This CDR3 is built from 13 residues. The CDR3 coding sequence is TGTGCCAGTAGTTTAGAATTAAACTATGGCTACACCTTC. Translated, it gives CASSLELNYGYTF.

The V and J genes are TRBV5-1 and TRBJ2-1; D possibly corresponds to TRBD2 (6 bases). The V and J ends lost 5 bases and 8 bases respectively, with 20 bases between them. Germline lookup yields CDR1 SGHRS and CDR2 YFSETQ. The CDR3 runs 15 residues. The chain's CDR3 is CASSQGAGPGDEQFF. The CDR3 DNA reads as TGCGCCAGCAGTCAAGGCGCAGGGCCGGGGGATGAGCAGTTCTTC. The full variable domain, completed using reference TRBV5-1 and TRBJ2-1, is KAGVTQTPRYLIKTRGQQVTLSCSPISGHRSVSWYQQTPGQGLQFLFEYFSETQRNKGNFPGRFSGRQFSNSRSEMNVSTLELGDSALYLCASSQGAGPGDEQFFGPGTRLTVL.

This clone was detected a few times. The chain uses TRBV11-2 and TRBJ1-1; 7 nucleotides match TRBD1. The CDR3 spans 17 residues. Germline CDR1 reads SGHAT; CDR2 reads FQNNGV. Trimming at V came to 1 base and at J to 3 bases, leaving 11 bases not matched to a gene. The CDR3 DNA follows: TGTGCCAGCAGCTTAGGCTGGCCAGGGGGATCGGACACTGAAGCTTTCTTT. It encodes CASSLGWPGGSDTEAFF.

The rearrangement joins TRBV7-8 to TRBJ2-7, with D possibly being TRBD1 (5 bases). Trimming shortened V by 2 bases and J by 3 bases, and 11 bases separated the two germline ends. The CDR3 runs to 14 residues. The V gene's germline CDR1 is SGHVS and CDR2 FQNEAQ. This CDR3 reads CASSLQGQGYEQYF. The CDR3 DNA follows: TGTGCCAGCAGCTTACAGGGCCAGGGCTACGAGCAGTACTTC.

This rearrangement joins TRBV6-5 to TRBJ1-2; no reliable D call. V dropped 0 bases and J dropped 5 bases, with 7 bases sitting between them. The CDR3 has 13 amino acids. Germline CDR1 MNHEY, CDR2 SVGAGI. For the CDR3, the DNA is TGTGCCAGCAGTTACTCGACCGTTTATGGCTACACCTTC. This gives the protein CASSYSTVYGYTF.

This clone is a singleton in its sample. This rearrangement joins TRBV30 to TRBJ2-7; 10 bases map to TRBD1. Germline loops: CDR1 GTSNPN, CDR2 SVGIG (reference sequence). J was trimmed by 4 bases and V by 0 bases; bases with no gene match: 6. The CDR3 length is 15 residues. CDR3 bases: TGTGCCTGGAGTGTACCAAGGGACAGGGGTTACGAGCAGTACTTC. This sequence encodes CAWSVPRDRGYEQYF.

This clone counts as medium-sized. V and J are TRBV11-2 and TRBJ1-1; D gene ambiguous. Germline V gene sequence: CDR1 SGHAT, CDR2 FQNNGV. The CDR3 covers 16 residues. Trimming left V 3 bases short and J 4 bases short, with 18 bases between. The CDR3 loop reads CASSFPPTREATEAFF. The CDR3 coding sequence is TGTGCCAGCAGCTTCCCCCCGACAAGGGAGGCCACTGAAGCTTTCTTT. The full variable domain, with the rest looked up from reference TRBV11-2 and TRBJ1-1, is EAGVAQSPRYKIIEKRQSVAFWCNPISGHATLYWYQQILGQGPKLLIQFQNNGVVDDSQLPKDRFSAERLKGVDSTLKIQPAKLEDSAVYLCASSFPPTREATEAFFGQGTRLTVV.

Here the CDR3 reads CASSLTQGRSNQPQHF. DNA of the CDR3: TGTGCCAGCAGTTTAACACAGGGTCGGAGCAATCAGCCCCAGCATTTT. The rearrangement links TRBV6-6 to TRBJ1-5, with D perhaps TRBD1 (6 bases). CDR3 size: 16 residues. V lost 4 bases, J lost 1 base, and 14 bases lay in between. CDR1 is MNHNY, CDR2 SVGAGI, per germline (reference sequence).

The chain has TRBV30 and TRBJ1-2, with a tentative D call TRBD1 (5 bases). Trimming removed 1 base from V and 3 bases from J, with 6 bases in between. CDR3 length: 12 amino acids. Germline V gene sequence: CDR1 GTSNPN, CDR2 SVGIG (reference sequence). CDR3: CAWSEGDYGYTF. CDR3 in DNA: TGTGCCTGGAGTGAAGGGGACTATGGCTACACCTTC.

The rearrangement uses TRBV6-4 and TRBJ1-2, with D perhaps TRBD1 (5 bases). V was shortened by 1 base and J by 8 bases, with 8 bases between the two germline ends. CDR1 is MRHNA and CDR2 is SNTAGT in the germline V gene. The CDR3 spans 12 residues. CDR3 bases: TGTGCCAGCAGTGACTGGGAGGGGGGCTACACCTTC. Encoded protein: CASSDWEGGYTF.

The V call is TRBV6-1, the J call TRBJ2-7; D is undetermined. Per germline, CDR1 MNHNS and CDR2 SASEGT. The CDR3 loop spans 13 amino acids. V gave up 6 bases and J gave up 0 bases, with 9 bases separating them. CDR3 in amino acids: CASRVGSSYEQYF. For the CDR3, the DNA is TGTGCCAGCAGGGTTGGCAGCTCCTACGAGCAGTACTTC.

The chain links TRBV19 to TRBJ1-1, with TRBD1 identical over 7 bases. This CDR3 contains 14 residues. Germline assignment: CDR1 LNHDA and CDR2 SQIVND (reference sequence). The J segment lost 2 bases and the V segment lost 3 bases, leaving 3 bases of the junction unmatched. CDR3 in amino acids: CASSIRDRNTEAFF. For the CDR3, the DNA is TGTGCCAGTAGTATCCGGGACAGAAACACTGAAGCTTTCTTT.

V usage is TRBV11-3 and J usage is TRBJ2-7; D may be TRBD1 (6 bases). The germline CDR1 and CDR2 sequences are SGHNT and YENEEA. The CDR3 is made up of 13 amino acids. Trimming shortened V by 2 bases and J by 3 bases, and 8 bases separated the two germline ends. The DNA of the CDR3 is TGTGCCAGCAGCTTAACGACAGGCTACGAGCAGTACTTC. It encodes CASSLTTGYEQYF.

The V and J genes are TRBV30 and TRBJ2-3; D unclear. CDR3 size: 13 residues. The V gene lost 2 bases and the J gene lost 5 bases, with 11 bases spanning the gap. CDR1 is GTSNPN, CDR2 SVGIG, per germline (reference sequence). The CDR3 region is CAWSLTHGDTQYF. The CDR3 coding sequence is TGTGCCTGGAGTTTAACCCACGGAGATACGCAGTATTTT. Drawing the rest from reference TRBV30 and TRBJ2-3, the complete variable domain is SQTIHQWPATLVQPVGSPLSLECTVEGTSNPNLYWYRQAAGRGLQLLFYSVGIGQISSEVPQNLSASRPQDRQFILSSKKLLLSDSGFYLCAWSLTHGDTQYFGPGTRLTVL.

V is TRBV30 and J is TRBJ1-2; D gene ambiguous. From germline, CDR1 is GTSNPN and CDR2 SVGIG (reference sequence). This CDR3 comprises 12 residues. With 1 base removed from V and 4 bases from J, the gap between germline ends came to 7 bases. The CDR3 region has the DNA TGTGCCTGGAGTGATGGCCTCTATGGCTACACCTTC. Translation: CAWSDGLYGYTF.